This is a list of T cell receptor beta chains from one sample in a study of Ad26.COV2.S vaccination and SARS-CoV-2 variants. Sequenced by immunoSEQ multiplex PCR; TCRdb stores in-frame clones only, minus some. The sample holds 350,000 to 400,000 clones; around 85% are singletons and the top ten take 3.5%. This specimen was peripheral blood, taken in a trial of Ad26.COV2.S vaccine versus placebo. These receptors all come from a person aged 18 to 65 who received the Ad26.COV2.S COVID-19 vaccine or a placebo. Both conserved end residues are part of each CDR3. A D gene is named only where the DNA matches it firmly. Part of the rows lack a size; the others show once, few, many or a class for expanded clones.

. | 14 | TRBJ1-5 | . | TRBV7-2 | CASSFRDGNQPQHF | TGTGCCAGCAGCTTCCGCGACGGCAATCAGCCCCAGCATTTT
. | 13 | TRBJ1-6 | . | TRBV9 | CASSVGPSSPLHF | TGTGCCAGCAGCGTAGGTCCGAGTTCACCCCTCCACTTT
. | 14 | TRBJ2-5 | once | TRBV19 | CASSIGGAEETQYF | TGTGCCAGTAGTATCGGCGGGGCGGAGGAGACCCAGTACTTC
TRBD1 | 13 | TRBJ1-2 | . | TRBV2 | CASGDRVSYGYTF | TGTGCCAGCGGGGACAGGGTCTCCTATGGCTACACCTTC
. | 12 | TRBJ2-7 | . | TRBV6-5 | CASTRNSYEQYF | TGTGCCAGCACCCGGAACTCCTACGAGCAGTACTTC
. | 15 | TRBJ1-6 | . | TRBV6-4 | CASSEGGGLNSPLHF | TGTGCCAGCAGTGAAGGGGGGGGACTTAATTCACCCCTCCACTTT
TRBD2 | 15 | TRBJ2-7 | once | TRBV4-3 | CASSQEGSGAHEQYF | TGCGCCAGCAGCCAAGAAGGGAGCGGGGCCCACGAGCAGTACTTC
. | 15 | TRBJ2-1 | . | TRBV13 | CASATRQGAYNEQFF | TGTGCCAGCGCTACGCGGCAGGGAGCTTACAATGAGCAGTTCTTC
. | 15 | TRBJ2-5 | . | TRBV4-1 | CASSLSGTSGETQYF | TGCGCCAGCAGCTTGTCCGGGACCTCTGGAGAGACCCAGTACTTC
. | 11 | TRBJ1-2 | . | TRBV20-1 | CSARGQPGYTF | TGCAGTGCTAGAGGACAGCCCGGCTACACCTTC
. | 14 | TRBJ2-7 | . | TRBV6-5 | CASNRGGSSYEQYF | TGTGCCAGCAACCGAGGGGGGAGCTCCTACGAGCAGTACTTC
. | 15 | TRBJ1-5 | once | TRBV6-1 | CASSELTVLNQPQHF | TGTGCCAGCAGTGAATTGACAGTCCTTAATCAGCCCCAGCATTTT
. | 16 | TRBJ2-7 | . | TRBV6-5 | CASSYSPGRGTYEQYF | TGTGCCAGCAGTTACTCCCCGGGGCGAGGGACCTACGAGCAGTACTTC
. | 13 | TRBJ1-1 | . | TRBV4-1 | CASSQEQTGEAFF | TGCGCCAGCAGCCAAGAACAGACAGGAGAAGCTTTCTTT
TRBD2 | 17 | TRBJ2-3 | . | TRBV4-1 | CASSQYLPSGGIDTQYF | TGCGCCAGCAGCCAGTATCTTCCTAGCGGGGGGATAGATACGCAGTATTTT
. | 14 | TRBJ1-5 | once | TRBV6-2/TRBV6-3 | CASSYVQGYQPQHF | TGTGCCAGCAGTTATGTGCAGGGTTATCAGCCCCAGCATTTT
. | 15 | TRBJ1-6 | . | TRBV14 | CASSPDRSYNSPLHF | TGTGCCAGCAGCCCTGACAGATCCTATAATTCACCCCTCCACTTT
TRBD2 | 15 | TRBJ2-7 | . | TRBV25-1 | CASSMTSGGANEQYF | TGTGCCAGCAGCATGACTAGCGGGGGGGCCAACGAGCAGTACTTC
. | 11 | TRBJ1-2 | . | TRBV12-3/TRBV12-4 | CASSLGHPYTF | TGTGCCAGCAGTTTAGGACATCCCTACACCTTC
TRBD1 | 17 | TRBJ2-6 | once | TRBV7-8 | CASRGTGRSSGANVLTF | TGTGCCAGCAGAGGGACAGGACGCTCCTCTGGGGCCAACGTCCTGACTTTC
. | 11 | TRBJ2-5 | . | TRBV13 | CASSLAGTQYF | TGTGCCAGCAGCTTAGCTGGGACCCAGTACTTC
. | 15 | TRBJ2-7 | . | TRBV6-6 | CASSDSRVYGSEQYF | TGTGCCAGCAGTGACTCGCGGGTGTACGGGAGCGAGCAGTACTTC
. | 14 | TRBJ1-1 | . | TRBV25-1 | CASSPHRDNTEAFF | TGTGCCAGCAGTCCCCATAGGGATAACACTGAAGCTTTCTTT
. | 13 | TRBJ1-5 | . | TRBV27 | CASSIEMRQPQHF | TGTGCCAGCAGCATTGAAATGAGGCAGCCCCAGCATTTT
. | 12 | TRBJ1-1 | . | TRBV29-1 | CSVVPGTTEAFF | TGCAGCGTTGTACCAGGGACCACTGAAGCTTTCTTT
. | 13 | TRBJ2-2 | . | TRBV24-1 | CATSDPNTGELFF | TGTGCCACCAGTGATCCCAACACCGGGGAGCTGTTTTTT
TRBD2 | 15 | TRBJ2-1 | . | TRBV2 | CASRTSGVIYNEQFF | TGTGCCAGCAGGACTAGCGGGGTTATATACAATGAGCAGTTCTTC
. | 14 | TRBJ1-1 | once | TRBV2 | CASKPGPHTAEAFF | TGTGCCAGCAAGCCAGGCCCACATACAGCTGAAGCTTTCTTT
. | 13 | TRBJ2-5 | . | TRBV5-6 | CASSSGSGETQYF | TGTGCCAGCAGCTCAGGTTCCGGGGAGACCCAGTACTTC
TRBD1 | 14 | TRBJ1-6 | . | TRBV6-5 | CASRVAGGSSPLHF | TGTGCCAGCAGGGTCGCAGGGGGCTCTTCACCCCTCCACTTT
TRBD1 | 14 | TRBJ2-3 | . | TRBV6-5 | CASSSGQGTDTQYF | TGTGCCAGCAGTTCCGGACAGGGGACAGATACGCAGTATTTT
TRBD1 | 15 | TRBJ1-5 | . | TRBV19 | CASIPGQGHNQPQHF | TGTGCCAGTATTCCGGGACAGGGACACAATCAGCCCCAGCATTTT
. | 14 | TRBJ1-2 | . | TRBV4-3 | CASSQVQTNYGYTF | TGCGCCAGCAGCCAAGTGCAGACTAACTATGGCTACACCTTC
TRBD2 | 13 | TRBJ2-3 | . | TRBV10-1 | CATGLAGTDTQYF | TGCGCCACGGGACTAGCTGGCACAGATACGCAGTATTTT
. | 16 | TRBJ2-2 | . | TRBV7-8 | CASSLVQGPTTGELFF | TGTGCCAGCAGCTTAGTCCAGGGCCCTACCACCGGGGAGCTGTTTTTT
TRBD1 | 18 | TRBJ2-7 | . | TRBV4-1 | CASSQEGLDRGTTYEQYF | TGCGCCAGCAGCCAAGAAGGTTTAGACAGGGGTACAACCTACGAGCAGTACTTC
. | 13 | TRBJ1-1 | . | TRBV2 | CASRQGWNTEAFF | TGTGCCAGCAGACAGGGATGGAACACTGAAGCTTTCTTT
. | 13 | TRBJ2-3 | . | TRBV12-5 | CASAPGVSNTQYF | TGTGCTAGTGCCCCAGGAGTGTCGAATACGCAGTATTTT
. | 14 | TRBJ2-3 | . | TRBV3-1/TRBV3-2 | CASSRSVDTDTQYF | TGTGCCAGCAGCCGTAGCGTGGACACAGATACGCAGTATTTT